This T cell receptor beta chain was obtained from a study of blood T cell repertoires in COVID-19. Generated by immunoSEQ multiplex PCR, the TCRdb table keeps only in-frame clones and is missing some. The data show some 300,000 clones, around 90% seen once. Sample: peripheral blood. The clonotype originates from a man aged 70 or older with acute or convalescent COVID-19.

The CDR3 DNA reads TGCGCCAGCAGTCAATTTTGCCTGGACAGGGAAGTTGATTCACCCCTCCACTTT. Translation gives CASSQFCLDREVDSPLHF. The chain joins TRBV23-1 to TRBJ1-6; 8 nucleotides line up with TRBD1. TRBV23-1 counts as an open reading frame of uncertain function. Trimming removed 1 base from V and 8 bases from J; junction bases left unmatched: 13. This CDR3 comprises 18 residues.